The clone carrying this T cell receptor (beta chain) has just one count. The CDR3 is 13 amino acids. Germline CDR1 is SNHLY and CDR2 is FYNNEI. Trimming pared 4 bases from V and 1 base from J, leaving 7 bases between. The data were obtained in a study of blood T cell repertoires in COVID-19. As for the study in general: Whether acute or convalescent, the COVID-19 samples came from the United States, Italy and Spain.

Sequencing was performed with immunoSEQ multiplex PCR; in TCRdb, only in-frame clones are kept and a portion is missing. This table holds approximately 280,000 clones, approximately 92% found once. One Seattle source followed patients from active infection through their disease course. This TCR was sampled from a woman in her thirties with COVID-19, enrolled during active disease. The chain carries TRBV2 and TRBJ2-5; D might be TRBD1 (6 bases). The specimen was peripheral blood. The CDR3 region has the DNA TGTGCCAGCAGTGTGGACAGCCAAGAGACCCAGTACTTC. Protein: CASSVDSQETQYF.